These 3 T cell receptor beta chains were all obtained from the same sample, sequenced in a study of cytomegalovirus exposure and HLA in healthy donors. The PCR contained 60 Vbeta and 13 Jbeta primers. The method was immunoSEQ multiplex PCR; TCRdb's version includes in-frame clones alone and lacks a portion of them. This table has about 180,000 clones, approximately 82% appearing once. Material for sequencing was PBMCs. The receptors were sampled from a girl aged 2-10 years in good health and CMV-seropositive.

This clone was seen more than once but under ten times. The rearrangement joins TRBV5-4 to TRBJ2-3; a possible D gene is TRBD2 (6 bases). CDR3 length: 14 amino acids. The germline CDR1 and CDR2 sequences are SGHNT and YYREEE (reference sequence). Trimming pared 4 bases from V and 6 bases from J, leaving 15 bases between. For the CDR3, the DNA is TGTGCCAGCAGCAGCTCCGGACTATCGGATACGCAGTATTTT. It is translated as CASSSSGLSDTQYF.

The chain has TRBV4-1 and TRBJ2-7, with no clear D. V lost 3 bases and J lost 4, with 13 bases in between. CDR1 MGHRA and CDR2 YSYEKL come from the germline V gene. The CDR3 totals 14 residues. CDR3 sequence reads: CASSHPPSVYEQYF. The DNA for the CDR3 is TGCGCCAGCAGCCACCCCCCCAGCGTGTACGAGCAGTACTTC.

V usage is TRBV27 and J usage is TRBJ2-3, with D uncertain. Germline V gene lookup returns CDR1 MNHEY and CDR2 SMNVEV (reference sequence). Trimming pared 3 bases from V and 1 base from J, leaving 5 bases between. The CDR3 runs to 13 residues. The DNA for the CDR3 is TGTGCCAGCAGTTTCCTTGGCACAGATACGCAGTATTTT. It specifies CASSFLGTDTQYF.